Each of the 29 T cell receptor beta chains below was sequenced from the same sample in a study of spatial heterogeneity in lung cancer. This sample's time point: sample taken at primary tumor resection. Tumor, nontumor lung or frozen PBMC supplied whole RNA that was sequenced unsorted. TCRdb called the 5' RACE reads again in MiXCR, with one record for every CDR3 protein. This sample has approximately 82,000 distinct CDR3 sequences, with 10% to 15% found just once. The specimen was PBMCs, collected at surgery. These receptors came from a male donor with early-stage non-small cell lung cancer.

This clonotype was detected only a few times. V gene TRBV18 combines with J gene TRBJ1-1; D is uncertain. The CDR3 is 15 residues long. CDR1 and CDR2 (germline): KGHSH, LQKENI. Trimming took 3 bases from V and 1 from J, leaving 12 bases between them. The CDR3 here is CASSPAAGQNTEAFF. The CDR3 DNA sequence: TGTGCCAGCTCACCGGCGGCGGGCCAGAACACTGAAGCTTTCTTT.

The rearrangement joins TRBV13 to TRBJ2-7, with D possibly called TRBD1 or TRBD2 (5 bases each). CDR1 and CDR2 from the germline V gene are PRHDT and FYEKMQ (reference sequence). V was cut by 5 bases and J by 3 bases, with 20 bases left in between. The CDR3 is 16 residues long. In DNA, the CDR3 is TGTGCCAGCAGCCATCAGGGAGAGGGCGGGTTCTACGAGCAGTACTTC. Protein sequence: CASSHQGEGGFYEQYF.

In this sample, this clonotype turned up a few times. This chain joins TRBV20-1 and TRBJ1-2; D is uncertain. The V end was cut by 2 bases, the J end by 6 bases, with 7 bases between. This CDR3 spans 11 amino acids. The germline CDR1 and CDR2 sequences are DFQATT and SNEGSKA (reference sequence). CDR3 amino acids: CSARSLDGYTF. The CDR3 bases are TGCAGTGCTAGATCCCTAGATGGCTACACCTTC.

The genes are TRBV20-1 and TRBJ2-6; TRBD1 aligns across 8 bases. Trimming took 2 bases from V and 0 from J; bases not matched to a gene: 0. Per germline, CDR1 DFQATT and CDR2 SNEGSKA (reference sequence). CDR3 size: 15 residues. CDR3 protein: CSARTGGSGANVLTF. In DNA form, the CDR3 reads TGCAGTGCTAGAACAGGGGGCTCTGGGGCCAACGTCCTGACTTTC.

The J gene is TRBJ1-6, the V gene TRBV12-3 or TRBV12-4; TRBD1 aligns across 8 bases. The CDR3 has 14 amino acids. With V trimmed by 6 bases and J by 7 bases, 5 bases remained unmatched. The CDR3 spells CASRQGVANSPLHF. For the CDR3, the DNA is TGTGCCAGCAGACAGGGGGTCGCGAATTCACCCCTCCACTTT.

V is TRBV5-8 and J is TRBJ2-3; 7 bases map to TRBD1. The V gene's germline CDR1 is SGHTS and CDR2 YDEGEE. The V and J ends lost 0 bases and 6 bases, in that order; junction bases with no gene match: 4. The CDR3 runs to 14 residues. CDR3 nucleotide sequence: TGTGCCAGCAGCTTGGAGACGACAGGGGATACGCAGTATTTT. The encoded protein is CASSLETTGDTQYF.

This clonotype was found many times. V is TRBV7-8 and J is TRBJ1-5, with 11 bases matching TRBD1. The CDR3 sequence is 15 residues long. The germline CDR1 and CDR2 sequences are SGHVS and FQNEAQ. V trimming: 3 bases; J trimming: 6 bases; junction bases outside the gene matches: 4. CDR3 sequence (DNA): TGTGCCAGCAGCTTGGACAGGGGGCTGGGTCAGCCCCAGCATTTT. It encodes CASSLDRGLGQPQHF.

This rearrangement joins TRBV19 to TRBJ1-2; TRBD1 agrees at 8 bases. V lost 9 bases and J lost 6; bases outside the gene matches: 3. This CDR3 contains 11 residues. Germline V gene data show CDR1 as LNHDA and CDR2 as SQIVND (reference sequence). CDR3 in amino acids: CASRTGNGYTF. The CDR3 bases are TGTGCCAGCCGGACAGGGAATGGCTACACCTTC.

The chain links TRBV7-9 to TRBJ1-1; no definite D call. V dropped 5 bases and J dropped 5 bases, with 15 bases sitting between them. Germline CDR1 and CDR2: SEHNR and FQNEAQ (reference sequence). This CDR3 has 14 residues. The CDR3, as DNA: TGTGCCAGCAGCCCCACCTTCCGGGGTACTGAAGCTTTCTTT. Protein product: CASSPTFRGTEAFF. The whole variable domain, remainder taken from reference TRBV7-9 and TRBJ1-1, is DTGVSQNPRHKITKRGQNVTFRCDPISEHNRLYWYRQTLGQGPEFLTYFQNEAQLEKSRLLSDRFSAERPKGSFSTLEIQRTEQGDSAMYLCASSPTFRGTEAFFGQGTRLTVV.

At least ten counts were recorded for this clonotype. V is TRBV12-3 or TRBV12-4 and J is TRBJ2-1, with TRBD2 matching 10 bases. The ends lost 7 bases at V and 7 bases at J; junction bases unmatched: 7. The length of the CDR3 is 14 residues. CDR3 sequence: CASTRGTSANEQFF. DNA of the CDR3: TGTGCCAGCACTCGAGGGACTAGCGCTAATGAGCAGTTCTTC.

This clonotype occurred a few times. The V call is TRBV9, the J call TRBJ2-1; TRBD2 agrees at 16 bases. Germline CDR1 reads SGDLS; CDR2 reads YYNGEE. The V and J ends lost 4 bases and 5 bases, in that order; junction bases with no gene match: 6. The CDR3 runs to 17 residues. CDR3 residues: CASSIGTSGGANNEQFF. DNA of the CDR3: TGTGCCAGCAGCATTGGGACTAGCGGGGGGGCCAACAATGAGCAGTTCTTC.

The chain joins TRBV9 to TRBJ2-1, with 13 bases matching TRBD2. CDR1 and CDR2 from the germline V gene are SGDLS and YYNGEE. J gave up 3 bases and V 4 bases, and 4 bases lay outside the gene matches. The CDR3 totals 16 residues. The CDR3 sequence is CASSPWTSGSYNEQFF. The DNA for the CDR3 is TGTGCCAGCAGCCCTTGGACTAGCGGGAGCTACAATGAGCAGTTCTTC.

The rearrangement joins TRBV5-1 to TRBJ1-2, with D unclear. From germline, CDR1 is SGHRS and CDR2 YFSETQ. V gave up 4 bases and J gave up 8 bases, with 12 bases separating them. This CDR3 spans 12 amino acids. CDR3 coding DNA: TGCGCCAGCAGCCCGGAACGAGAAGGCTACACCTTC. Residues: CASSPEREGYTF.

CDR3 amino acids: CSARDGSAQETQYF. The CDR3 DNA follows: TGCAGTGCTAGAGATGGGTCAGCCCAAGAGACCCAGTACTTC. The chain links TRBV20-1 to TRBJ2-5, with unresolved D. This CDR3 spans 14 amino acids. Trimming took 0 bases from V and 1 from J, leaving 9 bases between them. Per the germline V gene, CDR1 is DFQATT and CDR2 is SNEGSKA (reference sequence).

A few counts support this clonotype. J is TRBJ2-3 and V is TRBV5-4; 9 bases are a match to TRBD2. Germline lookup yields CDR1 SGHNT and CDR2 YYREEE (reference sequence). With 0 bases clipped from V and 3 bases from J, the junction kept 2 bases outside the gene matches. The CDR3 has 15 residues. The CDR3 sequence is CASSLVSGRTDTQYF. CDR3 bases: TGTGCCAGCAGCTTGGTTAGCGGGAGAACAGATACGCAGTATTTT.

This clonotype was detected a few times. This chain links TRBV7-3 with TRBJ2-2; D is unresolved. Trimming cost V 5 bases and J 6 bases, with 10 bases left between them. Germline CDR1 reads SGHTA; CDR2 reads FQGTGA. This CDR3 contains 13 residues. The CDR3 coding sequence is TGTGCCAGCAGCGTTAGGTGGGCCGGGGAGCTGTTTTTT. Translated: CASSVRWAGELFF.

The CDR3 nucleotides are TGTGCCATCAGTCCGGAGGGGGCCTACGAGCAGTACTTC. Its protein is CAISPEGAYEQYF. The V gene is TRBV10-3, the J gene TRBJ2-7; TRBD1 or TRBD2 may be the D gene (6 bases each). The CDR3 spans 13 residues. Trimming removed 5 bases at V and 2 bases at J, with 10 bases between. The germline V gene has CDR1 ENHRY and CDR2 SYGVKD.

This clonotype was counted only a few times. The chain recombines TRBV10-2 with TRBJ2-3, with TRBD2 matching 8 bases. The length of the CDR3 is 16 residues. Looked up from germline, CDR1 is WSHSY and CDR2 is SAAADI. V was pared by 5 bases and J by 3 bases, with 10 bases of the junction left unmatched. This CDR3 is CASSPLAGGQTDTQYF. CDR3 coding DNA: TGCGCCAGCAGTCCCCTCGCGGGGGGCCAGACAGATACGCAGTATTTT.

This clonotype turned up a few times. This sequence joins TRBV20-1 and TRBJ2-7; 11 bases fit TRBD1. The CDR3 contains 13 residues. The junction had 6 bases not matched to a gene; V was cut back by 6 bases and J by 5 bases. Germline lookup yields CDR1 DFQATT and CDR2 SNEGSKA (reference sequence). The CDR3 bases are TGCAGTGCCGGACAGGGGGCTTCCCACGAGCAGTACTTC. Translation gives CSAGQGASHEQYF.

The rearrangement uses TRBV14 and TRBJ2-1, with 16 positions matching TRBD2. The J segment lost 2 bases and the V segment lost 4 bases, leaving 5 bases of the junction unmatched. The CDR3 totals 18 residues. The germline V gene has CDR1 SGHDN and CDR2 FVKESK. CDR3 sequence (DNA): TGTGCCAGCAGCCCGGGACTAGCGGGAGGGGGGGCCTACAATGAGCAGTTCTTC. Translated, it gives CASSPGLAGGGAYNEQFF.

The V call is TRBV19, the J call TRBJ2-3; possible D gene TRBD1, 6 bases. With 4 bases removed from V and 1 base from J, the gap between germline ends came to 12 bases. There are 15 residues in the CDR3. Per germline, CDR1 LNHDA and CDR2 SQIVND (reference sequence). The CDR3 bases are TGTGCCAGTAGTACGGGTCGGACAGGCACAGATACGCAGTATTTT. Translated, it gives CASSTGRTGTDTQYF.

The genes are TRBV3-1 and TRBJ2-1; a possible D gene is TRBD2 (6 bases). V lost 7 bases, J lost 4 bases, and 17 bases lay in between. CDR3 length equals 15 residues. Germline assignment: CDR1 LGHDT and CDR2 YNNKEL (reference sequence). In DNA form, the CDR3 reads TGTGCCAGCAATGCGGGAAGCCTAGGATACAATGAGCAGTTCTTC. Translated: CASNAGSLGYNEQFF.

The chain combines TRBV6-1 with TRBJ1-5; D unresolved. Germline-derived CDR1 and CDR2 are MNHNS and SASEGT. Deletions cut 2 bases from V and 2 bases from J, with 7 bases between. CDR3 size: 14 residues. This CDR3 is CASSEMWGNQPQHF. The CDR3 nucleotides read TGTGCCAGCAGTGAAATGTGGGGCAATCAGCCCCAGCATTTT.

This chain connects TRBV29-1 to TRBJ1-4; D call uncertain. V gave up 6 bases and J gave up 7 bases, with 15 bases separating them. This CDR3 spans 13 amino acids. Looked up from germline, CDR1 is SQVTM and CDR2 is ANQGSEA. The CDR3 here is CSVAGTDSEKLFF. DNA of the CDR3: TGCAGCGTCGCAGGCACAGATAGTGAAAAACTGTTTTTT.

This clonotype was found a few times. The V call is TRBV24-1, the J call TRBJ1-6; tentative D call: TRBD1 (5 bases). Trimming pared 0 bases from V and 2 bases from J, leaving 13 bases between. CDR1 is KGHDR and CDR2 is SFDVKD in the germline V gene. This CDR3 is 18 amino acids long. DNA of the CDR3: TGTGCCACCAGTGATTTGGGCCAGGGTCGGACCTATAATTCACCCCTCCACTTT. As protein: CATSDLGQGRTYNSPLHF.

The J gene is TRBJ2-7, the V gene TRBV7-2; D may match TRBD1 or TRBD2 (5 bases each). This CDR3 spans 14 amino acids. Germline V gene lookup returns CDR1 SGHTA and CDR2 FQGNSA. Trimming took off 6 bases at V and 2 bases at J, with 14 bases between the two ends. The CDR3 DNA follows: TGTGCCAGCAGACCGACGAGAGGGGCCTACGAGCAGTACTTC. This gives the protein CASRPTRGAYEQYF.

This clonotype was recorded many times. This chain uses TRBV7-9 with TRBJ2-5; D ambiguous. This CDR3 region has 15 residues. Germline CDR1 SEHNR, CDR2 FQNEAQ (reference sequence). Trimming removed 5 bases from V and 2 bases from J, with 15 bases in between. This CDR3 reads CASSPRGATQETQYF. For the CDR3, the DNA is TGTGCCAGCAGCCCCCGTGGAGCGACACAAGAGACCCAGTACTTC.

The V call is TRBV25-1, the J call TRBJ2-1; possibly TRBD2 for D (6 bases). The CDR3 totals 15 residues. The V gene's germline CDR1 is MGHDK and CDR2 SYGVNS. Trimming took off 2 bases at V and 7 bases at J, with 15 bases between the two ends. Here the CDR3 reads CASSEALRGGNEQFF. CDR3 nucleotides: TGTGCCAGCAGTGAAGCCCTGCGGGGAGGTAATGAGCAGTTCTTC.

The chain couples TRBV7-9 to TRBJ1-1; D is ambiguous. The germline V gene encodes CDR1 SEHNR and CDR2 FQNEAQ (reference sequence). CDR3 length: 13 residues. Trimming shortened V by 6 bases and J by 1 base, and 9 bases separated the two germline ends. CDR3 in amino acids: CASRLNGNTEAFF. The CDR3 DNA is TGTGCCAGCAGGTTAAACGGGAACACTGAAGCTTTCTTT.